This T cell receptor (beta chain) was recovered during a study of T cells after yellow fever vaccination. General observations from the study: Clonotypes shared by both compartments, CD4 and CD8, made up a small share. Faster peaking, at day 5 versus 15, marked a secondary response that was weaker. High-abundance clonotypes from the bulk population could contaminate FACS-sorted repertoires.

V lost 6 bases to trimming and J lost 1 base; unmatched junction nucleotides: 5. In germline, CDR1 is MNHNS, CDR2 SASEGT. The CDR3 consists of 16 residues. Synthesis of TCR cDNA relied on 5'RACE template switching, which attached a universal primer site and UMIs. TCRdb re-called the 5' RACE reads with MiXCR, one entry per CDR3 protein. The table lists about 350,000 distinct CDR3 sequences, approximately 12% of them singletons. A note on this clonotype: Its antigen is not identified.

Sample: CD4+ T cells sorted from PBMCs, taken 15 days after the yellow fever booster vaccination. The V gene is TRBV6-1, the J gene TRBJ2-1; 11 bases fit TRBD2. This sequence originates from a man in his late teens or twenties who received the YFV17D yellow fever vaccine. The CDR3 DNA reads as TGTGCCAGCAGGATACTAGCGGGGGATTCCTACAATGAGCAGTTCTTC. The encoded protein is CASRILAGDSYNEQFF.